Sequencing of this T cell receptor (beta chain) was carried out in a study of blood T cell repertoires in COVID-19. As for the study in general: The cDNA or gDNA used as material had been derived from T cells, B-cell-depleted T cells, or PBMCs.

The germline gives CDR1 MNHNS, CDR2 SASEGT. This CDR3 has 15 amino acids. The germline V and J ends were trimmed by 2 bases and 7 bases, with 14 bases remaining between them. Produced via immunoSEQ multiplex PCR; TCRdb's table is partial and in-frame only. Here the sample spans some 300,000 clones, roughly nine tenths being singletons. Source material: PBMCs or T cells enriched from blood (not recorded which). The V and J genes are TRBV6-1 and TRBJ1-4, with no clear D. This clonotype was sampled from a woman aged 50 to 65 who had been exposed to COVID-19. In DNA form, the CDR3 reads TGTGCCAGCAGTGAAACCTTCGGGAGGGCTGAAAAACTGTTTTTT. Amino acids: CASSETFGRAEKLFF.